This TCR beta chain was recorded in a study of a mutant IDH1 vaccine in newly diagnosed glioma. Study-level background: Treated patients had a mean age of approximately 40 years and a 62.5% male, 37.5% female split. The study's findings and limits: Immune responses induced by the vaccine were seen in approximately 93% of patients, spanning multiple MHC alleles.

V lost 4 bases to trimming and J lost 2 bases, with 11 bases between them. CDR3 length equals 14 residues. The V gene's germline CDR1 is LGHNA and CDR2 YSLEER. A single count supports this clone. Its matching antigen is unknown. Time point: week 23, last vaccination. The content of each vaccine dose was 300 ug of mutant IDH1 20-mer peptide, and topical imiquimod accompanied it. Generated by immunoSEQ multiplex PCR, the TCRdb table keeps only in-frame clones and is missing some. Altogether approximately 66,000 clones are present, 84% being singletons, with the ten largest covering about 14%. Sequences were derived from PBMCs, sampled from a glioma patient whose treatment included an IDH1 peptide vaccine. V and J are TRBV4-3 and TRBJ1-1; unclear D gene. This clonotype was sampled from a man aged 18 to 29 with glioma. The CDR3 DNA reads as TGCGCCAGCAGCCGAGGACTGGGAAACACTGAAGCTTTCTTT. Its translation is CASSRGLGNTEAFF.